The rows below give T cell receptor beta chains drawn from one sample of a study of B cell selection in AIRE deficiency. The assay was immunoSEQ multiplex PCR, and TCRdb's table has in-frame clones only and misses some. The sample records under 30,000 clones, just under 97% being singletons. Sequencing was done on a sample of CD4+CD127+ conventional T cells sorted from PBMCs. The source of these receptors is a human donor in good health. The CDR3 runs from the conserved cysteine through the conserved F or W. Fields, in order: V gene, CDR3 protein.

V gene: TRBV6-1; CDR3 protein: CASSEADEQFF
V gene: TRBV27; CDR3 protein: CASSLSNPQVNEQYF
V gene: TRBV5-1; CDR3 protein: CASSPGTGLFGQPQHF
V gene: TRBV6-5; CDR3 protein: CASSLAANYGYTF
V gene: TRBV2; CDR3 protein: CASSPEKLFF
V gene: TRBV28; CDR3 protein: CASSTYNEQFF
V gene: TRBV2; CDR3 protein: CASMGLAPTDMQYF
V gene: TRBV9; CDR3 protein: CASSLRQGNTEAFF
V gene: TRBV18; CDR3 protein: CASSPRTGASGANVLTF
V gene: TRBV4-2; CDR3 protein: CASSQDLDREGPDTQYF
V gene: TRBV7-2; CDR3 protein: CASSLAVNNEQFF
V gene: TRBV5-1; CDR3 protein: CASSLANVLGQGKNEQYF
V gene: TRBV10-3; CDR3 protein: CAISESGTGFYSGANVLTF
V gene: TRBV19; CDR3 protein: CASSIGRYSNQPQHF
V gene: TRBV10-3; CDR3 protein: CAISSDRVTRTEAFF
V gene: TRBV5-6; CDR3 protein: CASSLALAGASTDTQYF
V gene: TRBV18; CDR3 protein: CASSPRSGRSTDTQYF
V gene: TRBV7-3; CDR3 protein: CASSLIRDNEQFF
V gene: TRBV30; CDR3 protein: CAWSDLWRGGAADTQYF
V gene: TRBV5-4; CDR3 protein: CASSLGSVKETQYF
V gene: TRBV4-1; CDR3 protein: CASSHPARSHGYTF
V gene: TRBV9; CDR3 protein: CASSFSGQGDGYTF
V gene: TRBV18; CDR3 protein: CASSSTSGSTDTQYF
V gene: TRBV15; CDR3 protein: CATSRDRRQSNEYEKLFF
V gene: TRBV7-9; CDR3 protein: CASSQTGGNQPQHF
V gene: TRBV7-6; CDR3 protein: CASSYLAGATDTQYF
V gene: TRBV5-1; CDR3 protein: CASNLAGDWNEQFF
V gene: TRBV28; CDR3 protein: CASSLPDRGYGYTF
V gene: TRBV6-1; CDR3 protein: CASSESHPYEQYF
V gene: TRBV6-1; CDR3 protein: CASNQREASYEQYF
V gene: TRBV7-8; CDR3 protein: CASSSKTSGFSYNEQFF
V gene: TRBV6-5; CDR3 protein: CASRGSGGTGELFF
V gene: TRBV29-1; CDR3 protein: CSIDGTEHYGYTF
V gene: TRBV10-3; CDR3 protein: CAISESFEAFF
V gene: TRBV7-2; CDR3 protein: CASSLSGLAHDEQFF
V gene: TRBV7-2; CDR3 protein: CASSPGTSGRGGEQFF
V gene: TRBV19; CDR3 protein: CASSIGRGIHSGANVLTF
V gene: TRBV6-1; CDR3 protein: CASSETPYGYTF
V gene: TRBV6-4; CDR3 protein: CASSDSPSSGGAGDTQYF
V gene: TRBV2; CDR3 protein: CASSDWNEQFF
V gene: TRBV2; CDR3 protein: CATQLSGGTDTQYF
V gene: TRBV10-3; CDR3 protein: CAIRMTPDSPLHF
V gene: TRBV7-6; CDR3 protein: CASSLLDRGEKLFF
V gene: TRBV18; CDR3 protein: CASSPIGTDMNTEAFF
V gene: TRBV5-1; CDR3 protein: CASSLVLGASYNEQFF
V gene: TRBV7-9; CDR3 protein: CASSLGLGTGLGNTIYF
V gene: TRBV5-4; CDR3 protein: CASSLAGGQGEKLFF
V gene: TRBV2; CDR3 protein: CASRGQGDVKLFF
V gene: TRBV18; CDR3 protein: CASSPGAYEQYF
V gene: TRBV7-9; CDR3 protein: CASSYSGTSGGALGETQYF
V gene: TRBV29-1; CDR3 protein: CSVAPGDSLYGYTF
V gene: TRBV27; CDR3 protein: CASSTGPPYEQYF
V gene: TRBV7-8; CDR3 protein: CASSGRDRGSNTEAFF
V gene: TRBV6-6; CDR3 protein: CASSFRLAMVGELFF
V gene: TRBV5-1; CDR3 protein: CASSFGGSGANVLTF